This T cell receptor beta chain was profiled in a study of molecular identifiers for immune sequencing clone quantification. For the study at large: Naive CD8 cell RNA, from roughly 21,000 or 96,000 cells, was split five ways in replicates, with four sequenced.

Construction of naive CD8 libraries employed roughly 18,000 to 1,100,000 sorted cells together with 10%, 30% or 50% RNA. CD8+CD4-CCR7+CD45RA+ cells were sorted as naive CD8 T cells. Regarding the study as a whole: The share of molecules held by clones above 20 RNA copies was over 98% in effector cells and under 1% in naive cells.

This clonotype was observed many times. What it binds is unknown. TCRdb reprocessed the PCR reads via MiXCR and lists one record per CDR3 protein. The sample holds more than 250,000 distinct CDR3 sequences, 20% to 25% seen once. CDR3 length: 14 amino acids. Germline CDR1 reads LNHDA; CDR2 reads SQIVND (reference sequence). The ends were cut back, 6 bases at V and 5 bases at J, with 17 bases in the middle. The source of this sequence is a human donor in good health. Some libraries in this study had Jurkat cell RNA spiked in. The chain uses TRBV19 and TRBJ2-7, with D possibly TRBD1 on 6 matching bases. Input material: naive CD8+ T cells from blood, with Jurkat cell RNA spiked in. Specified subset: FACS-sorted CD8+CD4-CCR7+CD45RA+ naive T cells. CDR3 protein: CASSPGNRVHEQYF. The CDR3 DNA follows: TGTGCCAGTAGCCCCGGGAACAGGGTCCACGAGCAGTACTTC.